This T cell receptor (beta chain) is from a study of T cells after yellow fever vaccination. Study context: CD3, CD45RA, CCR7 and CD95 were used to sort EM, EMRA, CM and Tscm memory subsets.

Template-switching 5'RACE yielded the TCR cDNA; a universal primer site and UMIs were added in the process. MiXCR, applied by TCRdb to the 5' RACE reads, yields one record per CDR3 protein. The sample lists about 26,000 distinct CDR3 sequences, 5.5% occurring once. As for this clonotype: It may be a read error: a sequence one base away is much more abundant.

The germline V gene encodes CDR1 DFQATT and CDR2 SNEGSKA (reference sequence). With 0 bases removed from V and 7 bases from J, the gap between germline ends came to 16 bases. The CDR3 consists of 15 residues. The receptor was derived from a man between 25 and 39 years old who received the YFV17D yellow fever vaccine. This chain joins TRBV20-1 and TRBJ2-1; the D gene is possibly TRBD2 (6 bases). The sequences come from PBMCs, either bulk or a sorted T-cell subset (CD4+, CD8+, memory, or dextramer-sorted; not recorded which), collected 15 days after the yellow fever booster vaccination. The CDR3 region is CSAREGTGPQNEQFF. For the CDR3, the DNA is TGCAGTGCTAGAGAAGGGACTGGTCCTCAAAATGAGCAGTTCTTC.